The rows below give T cell receptor beta chains drawn from one sample of a study of early T cells in non-severe SARS-CoV-2 infection. Using its own MiXCR run on the 5' RACE reads, TCRdb lists one record per CDR3 protein. Among around 65,000 distinct CDR3 sequences listed, around 12% were seen once. The input for sequencing was whole blood, taken at baseline. These receptor sequences come from an adult who was a healthcare worker with PCR-confirmed SARS-CoV-2 infection or an uninfected control (not recorded which). Each CDR3 is given with its conserved first and last residue. A D gene is named only where the DNA matches it firmly. A clone size is listed for some rows: how often the clone was seen (once, few, many), or a class if it is expanded.

CDR3 DNA | CDR3 protein | clone size | J gene | V gene | D gene
TGTGCCAGCAGTCCCTCAGGGGGTACGGGGGCCAACGTCCTGACTTTC | CASSPSGGTGANVLTF | NA | TRBJ2-6 | TRBV6-2/TRBV6-3 | TRBD1
TGTGCCAGATCGGACAGTACCTACGAGCAGTACTTC | CARSDSTYEQYF | few | TRBJ2-7 | TRBV21-1 | NA
TGCGCCAGTCACAGCAACAATGAGCAGTTCTTC | CASHSNNEQFF | NA | TRBJ2-1 | TRBV5-1 | NA
TGTGCCACGACTAGCGGGAGCGCAGATACGCAGTATTTT | CATTSGSADTQYF | NA | TRBJ2-3 | TRBV2 | TRBD2
TGCAGTGCTAGAGGACTAGCGGGATACCTGAGGGAGACCCAGTACTTC | CSARGLAGYLRETQYF | few | TRBJ2-5 | TRBV20-1 | TRBD2
TGCAGCGCCCTAGGAATTAGCGGTGACACAGATACGCAGTATTTT | CSALGISGDTDTQYF | NA | TRBJ2-3 | TRBV29-1 | NA
TGTGCCAGCAGTGAGACAGAATATAATTCACCCCTCCACTTT | CASSETEYNSPLHF | few | TRBJ1-6 | TRBV27 | NA
TGTGCCAGCAGCTTAGTTTGGAATCAGCCCCAGCATTTT | CASSLVWNQPQHF | NA | TRBJ1-5 | TRBV7-2 | NA
TGTGCCAGCACCAGGACTAGCGGGGGGTCCTACGAGCAGTACTTC | CASTRTSGGSYEQYF | few | TRBJ2-7 | TRBV6-2/TRBV6-3 | TRBD2
TGTGCCAGCAGCAAAGTTCCAGGGGGCACAGATACGCAGTATTTT | CASSKVPGGTDTQYF | NA | TRBJ2-3 | TRBV21-1 | NA
TGCAGTGCTCCCGGGACTACCGGGGAGCTGTTTTTT | CSAPGTTGELFF | few | TRBJ2-2 | TRBV20-1 | NA
TGTGCCAGCAGACCTAGGGACATCTTTCACAATGAGCAGTTCTTC | CASRPRDIFHNEQFF | few | TRBJ2-1 | TRBV5-6 | NA
TGCGCCAGCAGCTTGGATCCGGTCACAGATACGCAGTATTTT | CASSLDPVTDTQYF | NA | TRBJ2-3 | TRBV5-1 | NA
TGTGCCAGCAGCCCCTGGACAGGACCCTACGAGCAGTACTTC | CASSPWTGPYEQYF | many | TRBJ2-7 | TRBV5-8 | TRBD1
TGTGCCAGTAGTATGAGCGTCGAGCAGTTCTTC | CASSMSVEQFF | few | TRBJ2-1 | TRBV19 | NA
TGTGCCATCAGTGAGTCGGCAGGGGGCAATCAGCCCCAGCATTTT | CAISESAGGNQPQHF | NA | TRBJ1-5 | TRBV10-3 | NA
TGCGCCAGCAGCCAAGAAACGGCTTACTACGAGCAGTACTTC | CASSQETAYYEQYF | few | TRBJ2-7 | TRBV4-3 | NA
TGTGCCAGCAGTCCCCCAGGGGCCGAAGAGACCCAGTACTTC | CASSPPGAEETQYF | few | TRBJ2-5 | TRBV28 | NA
TGTGCCAGCAGCCCCTACTACGAGCAGTACTTC | CASSPYYEQYF | many | TRBJ2-7 | TRBV6-6 | NA
TGTGCCAGCAGCCAGTGGGGACAGCCCAATCAGCCCCAGCATTTT | CASSQWGQPNQPQHF | NA | TRBJ1-5 | TRBV5-6 | TRBD1
TGTGCCAGCAGCCACTTCATGGGACACTCTAGGGGGCTGGACACTGAAGCTTTCTTT | CASSHFMGHSRGLDTEAFF | NA | TRBJ1-1 | TRBV14 | TRBD1
TGCGCCAGCAGTGATAGCGGGAGCACAGATACGCAGTATTTT | CASSDSGSTDTQYF | NA | TRBJ2-3 | TRBV10-2 | TRBD2
TGTGCCAGCAGCGGAGGGACGGTTGACTATGGCTACACCTTC | CASSGGTVDYGYTF | many | TRBJ1-2 | TRBV13 | NA
TGCAGCGTTGAGCCAGAGAACCGAAACGAGCAGTACTTC | CSVEPENRNEQYF | NA | TRBJ2-7 | TRBV29-1 | NA
TGTGCCAGCAGCTTTTCTAGGGACGTCTCTGGAAACACCATATATTTT | CASSFSRDVSGNTIYF | many | TRBJ1-3 | TRBV7-9 | NA
TGTGCCAGCAGCTTAGCTGGGACAGGGTTCTCTCAACTGTTTTTT | CASSLAGTGFSQLFF | NA | TRBJ1-4 | TRBV7-2 | TRBD1
TGTGCCACCCAGGGACCCTATGGCTACACCTTC | CATQGPYGYTF | medium-sized | TRBJ1-2 | TRBV19 | NA
TGTGCCAGCAGCTTACCAGCTGGTACGCAGTATTTT | CASSLPAGTQYF | NA | TRBJ2-3 | TRBV13 | NA
TGCGCCAGCAGTGAGTCGACTCCCACGGTTTGGGGAGCAGATACGCAGTATTTT | CASSESTPTVWGADTQYF | NA | TRBJ2-3 | TRBV10-2 | NA
TGTGCCAGCAGCGCCGAGGGGGGAACCTACAATGAGCAGTTCTTC | CASSAEGGTYNEQFF | many | TRBJ2-1 | TRBV9 | NA
TGTGCCAGCAGCTTATACGATACTGAAGCTTTCTTT | CASSLYDTEAFF | NA | TRBJ1-1 | TRBV7-9 | NA
TGTGCCAGCAGCCAACCCGGACAGGGCAACTATGGCTACACCTTC | CASSQPGQGNYGYTF | many | TRBJ1-2 | TRBV14 | TRBD1
TGTGCCAGCAGTCGCTCGGGACAGAACACTGAAGCTTTCTTT | CASSRSGQNTEAFF | few | TRBJ1-1 | TRBV27 | NA
TGCAGTGCGCCCGGGACGGGAAATGAGCAGTTCTTC | CSAPGTGNEQFF | many | TRBJ2-1 | TRBV20-1 | NA
TGTGCCAGTAGTTTCCGGACAGGCGCTATTAAATCGGCCTACAATGAGCAGTTCTTC | CASSFRTGAIKSAYNEQFF | NA | TRBJ2-1 | TRBV19 | TRBD1